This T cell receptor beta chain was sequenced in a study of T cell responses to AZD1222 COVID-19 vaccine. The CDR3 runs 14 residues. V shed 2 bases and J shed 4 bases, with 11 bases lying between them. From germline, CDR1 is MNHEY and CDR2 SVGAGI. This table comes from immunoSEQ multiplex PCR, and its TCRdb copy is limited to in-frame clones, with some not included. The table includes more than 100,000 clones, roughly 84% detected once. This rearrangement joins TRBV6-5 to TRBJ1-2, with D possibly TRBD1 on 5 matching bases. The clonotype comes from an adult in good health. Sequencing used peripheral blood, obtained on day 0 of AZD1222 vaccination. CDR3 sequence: CASSYTGTRYGYTF. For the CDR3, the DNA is TGTGCCAGCAGTTACACGGGGACGCGCTATGGCTACACCTTC.